This record looks at one T cell receptor beta chain sequence and its context. This clone was seen just once. Its antigen is still unknown. Within one base of it there is no much larger clone, and no base qualities were kept. The trial excluded patients who had a history of autoimmune disease or were on systemic immunosuppression. Peripheral blood for TCR sequencing was collected from all dose cohorts at baseline, on cycle 4 day 1, and on cycle 7 day 1. The samples were taken from a phase I, first-in-human, multicenter, open-label dose-escalation trial of ivuxolimab. The trial enrolled adults with locally advanced or metastatic head and neck squamous cell, hepatocellular, melanoma or renal cell carcinoma. CD4+ and CD8+ T cells were sorted separately from peripheral blood before TCR sequencing. The data derive from a study of OX40 agonist ivuxolimab in advanced cancers. With regard to the full study: Ivuxolimab, which targeted the costimulatory receptor OX40 (CD134), was an agonistic, fully human IgG2 monoclonal antibody. Peripheral TCRbeta sequencing aimed to test whether ivuxolimab altered TCR sequence diversity and caused clonal T-cell expansion. In the dose-escalation cohort, roughly four fifths of patients were male, and the mean age was roughly 60 years, with a range of roughly 20 to 79. Patients were allowed to have had prior anti-PD-1, anti-PD-L1 or anti-CTLA-4 therapy, and approximately 39% of the dose-escalation patients had been treated with checkpoint inhibitors. Three dose-escalation patients achieved partial responses, one with hepatocellular carcinoma and two with cutaneous melanoma. Intravenous ivuxolimab was administered to patients every 2 weeks at six dose levels: 0.01, 0.1, 0.3, 1.5, 3 and 10 mg/kg. The monotherapy dose-escalation portion (N ≈ 50 patients) of the phase I ivuxolimab trial is reported in the paper. Of the roughly 54 patients in dose escalation, about 20 had hepatocellular carcinoma, some 15 had melanoma, 9 had renal cell carcinoma and 9 had head and neck cancer. The research as a whole found: After ivuxolimab, CD8+ T cells had more expanded clones than CD4+ T cells on average. Low levels of normalized T-cell clonal expansion were also shown by some nonresponding patients. In the 0.1-3.0 mg/kg groups, partial responders had among the lowest normalized peripheral clonal expansion, particularly in CD8+ T cells. At doses from 0.1 to 3.0 mg/kg, clonal expansion was seen in both CD4+ and CD8+ blood T cells between baseline and week 6. The antigen specificity of the clonally expanded peripheral T cells was not determined.

Genomic DNA was isolated from the sorted cells so that the TCRbeta CDR3 region could be sequenced. The immunoSEQ Assay was used for sequencing of TCRbeta CDR3 regions. Here the immuneACCESS table is served through TCRdb, limited to in-frame sequences with V and J called. Missing clones are a known gap in these copies; in checked studies unresolved V genes cover under half, and the rest lacks a known reason. Within this sample are roughly 100,000 clones, with less than 90% of them counted one time only. 1.1% of the sample rests with the top ten. According to the germline V gene (reference sequence), CDR1 reads SEHNR and CDR2 reads FQNEAQ. Relative to germline, V is 4 bases shorter and J is 6 bases shorter, with 10 bases between their ends. Taken from cysteine to phenylalanine, the CDR3 has 12 residues. CDR3 DNA only is kept here, 36 bases in frame from base 1.

This TCR was recovered from an adult with an advanced solid tumor such as melanoma, head and neck, liver or kidney cancer. Sequenced material: CD4+ or CD8+ T cells sorted from blood, taken in a trial of the OX40 agonist ivuxolimab. The chain was built from TRBV7-9 and TRBJ2-7, with the D gene not clear enough to name. In nucleotide form, the sequence is TGTGCCAGCAGCTATGGGGAACTCGAGCAGTACTTC. This translates into CASSYGELEQYF.